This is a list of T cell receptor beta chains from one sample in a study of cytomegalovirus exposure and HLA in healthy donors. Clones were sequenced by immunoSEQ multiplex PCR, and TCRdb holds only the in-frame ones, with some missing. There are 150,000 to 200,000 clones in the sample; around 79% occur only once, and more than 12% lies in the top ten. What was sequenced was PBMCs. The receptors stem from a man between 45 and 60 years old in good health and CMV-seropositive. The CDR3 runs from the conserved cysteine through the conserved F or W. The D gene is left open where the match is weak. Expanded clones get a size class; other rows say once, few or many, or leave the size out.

cdr3_aa: CASSFQELPTYEQYF
cdr3_nt: TGTGCCAGCAGCTTTCAGGAACTTCCCACCTACGAGCAGTACTTC
d_call: .
clone_size: .
j_call: TRBJ2-7
v_call: TRBV7-6

cdr3_aa: CASSSGALGTGNSPLHF
cdr3_nt: TGTGCCAGCAGCTCGGGGGCTCTCGGGACAGGGAATTCACCCCTCCACTTT
d_call: TRBD1
clone_size: .
j_call: TRBJ1-6
v_call: TRBV5-4

cdr3_aa: CASSQVRLATSGFYEQYF
cdr3_nt: TGTGCCAGCAGCCAAGTCAGGTTAGCCACTAGCGGATTCTACGAGCAGTACTTC
d_call: TRBD2
clone_size: .
j_call: TRBJ2-7
v_call: TRBV4-2

cdr3_aa: CASTQQGRVQETQYF
cdr3_nt: TGTGCCAGCACCCAACAGGGGCGGGTACAAGAGACCCAGTACTTC
d_call: TRBD1
clone_size: .
j_call: TRBJ2-5
v_call: TRBV9

cdr3_aa: CASRTGGTQPQHF
cdr3_nt: TGTGCCAGCAGGACAGGGGGTACTCAGCCCCAGCATTTT
d_call: TRBD1
clone_size: .
j_call: TRBJ1-5
v_call: TRBV6-5

cdr3_aa: CASSLAVSGGQETQYF
cdr3_nt: TGTGCCAGCAGCTTAGCTGTCAGCGGGGGACAAGAGACCCAGTACTTC
d_call: TRBD2
clone_size: .
j_call: TRBJ2-5
v_call: TRBV7-2

cdr3_aa: CASRHSRLRGPNEKLFF
cdr3_nt: TGTGCCAGCAGGCACTCCCGTCTCAGGGGACCTAATGAAAAACTGTTTTTT
d_call: .
clone_size: once
j_call: TRBJ1-4
v_call: TRBV28

cdr3_aa: CASSLRQGEDGYTF
cdr3_nt: TGCGCCAGCAGCTTAAGACAGGGTGAGGATGGCTACACCTTC
d_call: TRBD1
clone_size: .
j_call: TRBJ1-2
v_call: TRBV5-1

cdr3_aa: CASSSEVWRGRGSTTEAFF
cdr3_nt: TGTGCCAGCAGCTCGGAGGTGTGGCGGGGACGGGGTTCAACGACTGAAGCTTTCTTT
d_call: .
clone_size: .
j_call: TRBJ1-1
v_call: TRBV7-9

cdr3_aa: CASSARQANTIYF
cdr3_nt: TGTGCCAGCAGCGCCCGACAGGCTAACACCATATATTTT
d_call: .
clone_size: .
j_call: TRBJ1-3
v_call: TRBV7-8

cdr3_aa: CASSREGGGYGYTF
cdr3_nt: TGTGCCAGCAGCCGGGAGGGGGGAGGCTATGGCTACACCTTC
d_call: .
clone_size: .
j_call: TRBJ1-2
v_call: TRBV7-9

cdr3_aa: CASSPTPYQPQHF
cdr3_nt: TGTGCCAGCAGCCCAACTCCTTATCAGCCCCAGCATTTT
d_call: .
clone_size: .
j_call: TRBJ1-5
v_call: TRBV27

cdr3_aa: CASRFRTGQAFF
cdr3_nt: TGTGCCAGCAGGTTCAGGACAGGGCAAGCTTTCTTT
d_call: TRBD1
clone_size: .
j_call: TRBJ1-1
v_call: TRBV7-9

cdr3_aa: CASSPSGTPQGTQYF
cdr3_nt: TGTGCCAGCAGTCCCAGCGGGACACCCCAAGGGACCCAGTACTTC
d_call: .
clone_size: few
j_call: TRBJ2-5
v_call: TRBV7-7

cdr3_aa: CASSLTRDYGYTF
cdr3_nt: TGTGCCAGCAGCTTAACCCGGGACTATGGCTACACCTTC
d_call: .
clone_size: .
j_call: TRBJ1-2
v_call: TRBV7-2

cdr3_aa: CASAIPPGNTEAFF
cdr3_nt: TGTGCCAGCGCCATACCCCCAGGGAACACTGAAGCTTTCTTT
d_call: .
clone_size: .
j_call: TRBJ1-1
v_call: TRBV6-6

cdr3_aa: CASSPTGGTIGYTF
cdr3_nt: TGTGCCAGCAGCCCCACGGGGGGCACAATTGGCTACACCTTC
d_call: .
clone_size: once
j_call: TRBJ1-2
v_call: TRBV7-3

cdr3_aa: CASSLPSLDRGQETQYF
cdr3_nt: TGTGCCAGCAGTTTACCTTCGTTGGACAGGGGGCAAGAGACCCAGTACTTC
d_call: TRBD1
clone_size: .
j_call: TRBJ2-5
v_call: TRBV28

cdr3_aa: CASSLSGGGDTQYF
cdr3_nt: TGTGCCAGCAGCTTATCAGGGGGAGGCGATACGCAGTATTTT
d_call: .
clone_size: .
j_call: TRBJ2-3
v_call: TRBV7-3

cdr3_aa: CASSRTGDNEQFF
cdr3_nt: TGTGCCAGCAGCAGGACAGGGGACAATGAGCAGTTCTTC
d_call: TRBD1
clone_size: .
j_call: TRBJ2-1
v_call: TRBV11-1

cdr3_aa: CASSEFTAEAFF
cdr3_nt: TGTGCCAGCAGTGAATTTACGGCTGAAGCTTTCTTT
d_call: .
clone_size: .
j_call: TRBJ1-1
v_call: TRBV6-1

cdr3_aa: CASGQGAGEKLFF
cdr3_nt: TGTGCCAGTGGTCAGGGGGCAGGTGAAAAACTGTTTTTT
d_call: TRBD1
clone_size: .
j_call: TRBJ1-4
v_call: TRBV27

cdr3_aa: CASSIRVAGGAFAGELFF
cdr3_nt: TGTGCCAGCAGTATCCGGGTAGCGGGGGGGGCCTTCGCCGGGGAGCTGTTTTTT
d_call: TRBD2
clone_size: .
j_call: TRBJ2-2
v_call: TRBV27

cdr3_aa: CASSLAGSSYNEQFF
cdr3_nt: TGTGCCAGCAGCTTAGCAGGGAGCTCCTACAATGAGCAGTTCTTC
d_call: .
clone_size: .
j_call: TRBJ2-1
v_call: TRBV7-9

cdr3_aa: CASSPDGGNEQFF
cdr3_nt: TGTGCCAGCAGCCCGGACGGGGGGAATGAGCAGTTCTTC
d_call: TRBD2
clone_size: .
j_call: TRBJ2-1
v_call: TRBV11-2

cdr3_aa: CASSQDFGGSTEAFF
cdr3_nt: TGCGCCAGCAGCCAAGACTTCGGGGGTTCTACTGAAGCTTTCTTT
d_call: .
clone_size: .
j_call: TRBJ1-1
v_call: TRBV4-3

cdr3_aa: CASSADRLYEQYF
cdr3_nt: TGTGCCAGCAGCGCAGACAGGCTATACGAGCAGTACTTC
d_call: .
clone_size: .
j_call: TRBJ2-7
v_call: TRBV2

cdr3_aa: CASSAASGSTDTQYF
cdr3_nt: TGTGCCAGCAGCGCTGCCAGCGGGAGCACAGATACGCAGTATTTT
d_call: .
clone_size: .
j_call: TRBJ2-3
v_call: TRBV9

cdr3_aa: CASSQDPTLNTEAFF
cdr3_nt: TGTGCCAGCAGCCAAGATCCGACTCTGAACACTGAAGCTTTCTTT
d_call: .
clone_size: .
j_call: TRBJ1-1
v_call: TRBV4-2

cdr3_aa: CASSSRKVQVGETQYF
cdr3_nt: TGTGCCAGCAGCTCCCGGAAGGTACAGGTCGGAGAGACCCAGTACTTC
d_call: .
clone_size: .
j_call: TRBJ2-5
v_call: TRBV7-9

cdr3_aa: CASSDRAPDTQYF
cdr3_nt: TGTGCCAGCAGCGACAGGGCCCCAGATACGCAGTATTTT
d_call: TRBD1
clone_size: once
j_call: TRBJ2-3
v_call: TRBV28

cdr3_aa: CASSIQGAGEQYF
cdr3_nt: TGTGCCAGCAGCATACAGGGGGCGGGGGAGCAGTACTTC
d_call: TRBD1
clone_size: few
j_call: TRBJ2-7
v_call: TRBV7-8

cdr3_aa: CASSLSGYYGYTF
cdr3_nt: TGTGCCAGCAGTTTGAGCGGTTACTATGGCTACACCTTC
d_call: .
clone_size: .
j_call: TRBJ1-2
v_call: TRBV28

cdr3_aa: CASSPREGTQETQYF
cdr3_nt: TGTGCCAGCAGCCCGCGGGAGGGGACCCAAGAGACCCAGTACTTC
d_call: TRBD2
clone_size: .
j_call: TRBJ2-5
v_call: TRBV5-4

cdr3_aa: CASSIGHLNTEAFF
cdr3_nt: TGTGCCAGTAGTATAGGACACCTGAACACTGAAGCTTTCTTT
d_call: .
clone_size: .
j_call: TRBJ1-1
v_call: TRBV19

cdr3_aa: CASRARAGTGELFF
cdr3_nt: TGTGCCAGCAGGGCGAGAGCGGGGACCGGGGAGCTGTTTTTT
d_call: TRBD2
clone_size: .
j_call: TRBJ2-2
v_call: TRBV2

cdr3_aa: CASSIPGGYEQYF
cdr3_nt: TGTGCCAGCAGCATCCCCGGGGGTTACGAGCAGTACTTC
d_call: .
clone_size: .
j_call: TRBJ2-7
v_call: TRBV7-9

cdr3_aa: CASKIQPNTEAFF
cdr3_nt: TGTGCCAGTAAAATACAACCTAACACTGAAGCTTTCTTT
d_call: .
clone_size: .
j_call: TRBJ1-1
v_call: TRBV19

cdr3_aa: CASRFLYTEAFF
cdr3_nt: TGTGCCAGCAGGTTCCTTTACACTGAAGCTTTCTTT
d_call: .
clone_size: .
j_call: TRBJ1-1
v_call: TRBV28

cdr3_aa: CASRSIDSGNEKLFF
cdr3_nt: TGTGCCAGCAGATCCATTGACAGTGGTAATGAAAAACTGTTTTTT
d_call: .
clone_size: .
j_call: TRBJ1-4
v_call: TRBV28

cdr3_aa: CASSLDLYNEQFF
cdr3_nt: TGTGCCAGCAGCTTAGATCTGTACAATGAGCAGTTCTTC
d_call: .
clone_size: .
j_call: TRBJ2-1
v_call: TRBV7-7

cdr3_aa: CASSRQGRNQPQHF
cdr3_nt: TGTGCCAGCAGCCGACAGGGGCGTAATCAGCCCCAGCATTTT
d_call: TRBD1
clone_size: .
j_call: TRBJ1-5
v_call: TRBV5-4

cdr3_aa: CASSDPVRGRTNEKLFF
cdr3_nt: TGTGCCAGCAGTGACCCAGTGAGGGGGCGAACTAATGAAAAACTGTTTTTT
d_call: TRBD1
clone_size: .
j_call: TRBJ1-4
v_call: TRBV6-1

cdr3_aa: CASSRQGSSYNEQFF
cdr3_nt: TGTGCCAGCAGCCGACAGGGGAGCTCCTACAATGAGCAGTTCTTC
d_call: TRBD1
clone_size: once
j_call: TRBJ2-1
v_call: TRBV7-9

cdr3_aa: CASSPGVLAEAFF
cdr3_nt: TGTGCCAGCAGCCCCGGGGTGTTGGCTGAAGCTTTCTTT
d_call: .
clone_size: .
j_call: TRBJ1-1
v_call: TRBV11-3

cdr3_aa: CSVVTGEVYNEQFF
cdr3_nt: TGCAGCGTTGTTACAGGGGAGGTCTACAATGAGCAGTTCTTC
d_call: .
clone_size: .
j_call: TRBJ2-1
v_call: TRBV29-1

cdr3_aa: CASAETGRSTDTQYF
cdr3_nt: TGTGCCAGCGCCGAGACAGGGCGTAGCACAGATACGCAGTATTTT
d_call: TRBD1
clone_size: .
j_call: TRBJ2-3
v_call: TRBV6-5

cdr3_aa: CASSAGTGSYNEQFF
cdr3_nt: TGTGCCAGCAGTGCCGGGACTGGATCCTACAATGAGCAGTTCTTC
d_call: .
clone_size: .
j_call: TRBJ2-1
v_call: TRBV11-3

cdr3_aa: CACFLRGTQYF
cdr3_nt: TGTGCCTGCTTCCTGAGAGGGACCCAGTACTTC
d_call: .
clone_size: .
j_call: TRBJ2-5
v_call: TRBV30

cdr3_aa: CASSQDPRGAQETQYF
cdr3_nt: TGCGCCAGCAGCCAAGACCCCCGGGGGGCGCAAGAGACCCAGTACTTC
d_call: .
clone_size: .
j_call: TRBJ2-5
v_call: TRBV4-3

cdr3_aa: CASSIEWTGNTEAFF
cdr3_nt: TGTGCCAGTAGTATAGAATGGACAGGGAACACTGAAGCTTTCTTT
d_call: TRBD1
clone_size: .
j_call: TRBJ1-1
v_call: TRBV19

cdr3_aa: CASSLGQGIGDTF
cdr3_nt: TGTGCCAGCAGCTTAGGACAGGGAATAGGCGACACCTTC
d_call: TRBD1
clone_size: .
j_call: TRBJ1-2
v_call: TRBV11-2

cdr3_aa: CASSLVQGYQETQYF
cdr3_nt: TGTGCCAGCAGCTTAGTACAGGGCTACCAAGAGACCCAGTACTTC
d_call: .
clone_size: .
j_call: TRBJ2-5
v_call: TRBV7-8

cdr3_aa: CASSTRQGIDTQYF
cdr3_nt: TGTGCCAGCAGTACACGACAGGGGATAGATACGCAGTATTTT
d_call: TRBD1
clone_size: .
j_call: TRBJ2-3
v_call: TRBV6-5

cdr3_aa: CASSPNGPQPQHF
cdr3_nt: TGTGCCAGCAGCCCAAATGGGCCTCAGCCCCAGCATTTT
d_call: .
clone_size: .
j_call: TRBJ1-5
v_call: TRBV7-9

cdr3_aa: CASSQGVNRGRDYGYTF
cdr3_nt: TGCGCCAGCAGCCAAGGAGTCAACAGGGGGCGCGACTATGGCTACACCTTC
d_call: TRBD1
clone_size: .
j_call: TRBJ1-2
v_call: TRBV4-3